Sequencing of this T cell receptor (beta chain) was carried out in a study of response to subunit inactivated influenza vaccine. Study findings and constraints: Few new T cells, the authors suggested, are recruited by each seasonal influenza vaccination.

The V gene end was trimmed by 3 bases and the J gene end by 3 bases; junction bases not matched to a gene: 10. This CDR3 region has 16 residues. CDR1 LGHDT and CDR2 YNNKEL come from the germline V gene (reference sequence). This clonotype occurred a few times. Its antigen is not identified. TCRdb processed the RT-PCR reads anew with MiXCR; each CDR3 protein has one entry. The sample carries hundreds of thousands of distinct CDR3 sequences, under 20% recorded once. This sequence was found in a man in his forties or fifties who received an inactivated influenza vaccine. The sample here was PBMCs from blood, taken around 5 days after vaccination. The J gene is TRBJ1-2, the V gene TRBV3-1; 7 bases are shared with TRBD1. DNA for the CDR3: TGTGCCAGCAGCCATCCAACAGGGGAGAATGACTATGGCTACACCTTC. It is translated as CASSHPTGENDYGYTF.